This T cell receptor (beta chain) is drawn from a study of Graves' ophthalmopathy and Graves' hyperthyroidism. The CDR3 length is 18 residues. Germline assignment: CDR1 SEHNR and CDR2 FQNEAQ (reference sequence). RNA served as the template for amplifying TCR beta CDR3 regions. Following a first-round RT-PCR that used HTBI primers, a second-round multiplex PCR was carried out. TCRdb re-called the multiplex PCR reads through MiXCR, storing one row per CDR3 protein. The sample comprises a few hundred thousand distinct CDR3 sequences, under 45% of which are singletons, and roughly 4% rests with the top ten. As concerns this clonotype: This could be a read error, since a much larger clone is one nucleotide away.

V is TRBV7-9 and J is TRBJ1-2; D is perhaps TRBD1 (6 bases). The receptor's source is an adult man with Graves' hyperthyroidism. Sequencing was done on a sample of peripheral blood or thyroid tissue (not recorded which). CDR3 DNA: TGCGCCAGCAGCCAAGATACGGGACGGGGGGCGAGGGACTATGGCTACACCTTC. Amino acid sequence: CASSQDTGRGARDYGYTF.